Shown below are 18 T cell receptor beta chains from a single sample sequenced in a study of control samples from healthy donors and cancer patients. Profiled with immunoSEQ multiplex PCR; TCRdb holds only in-frame clones, not every one. The table includes 150,000 or so clones, about 94% detected once. Material: blood. The receptor source for this set is a man between 40 and 49 years old in good health.

This chain connects TRBV4-1 to TRBJ1-2; perhaps TRBD1 as D (6 bases). The ends were cut back, 6 bases at V and 8 bases at J, with 19 bases in the middle. Germline V gene sequence: CDR1 MGHRA, CDR2 YSYEKL. CDR3 length equals 14 residues. The CDR3 sequence: CASSAAGGAGGYTF. In DNA, the CDR3 is TGCGCCAGCAGTGCCGCGGGGGGGGCTGGCGGCTACACCTTC.

This chain links TRBV19 with TRBJ1-6; D unresolved. The CDR3 length is 20 residues. Germline V lookup: CDR1 LNHDA, CDR2 SQIVND (reference sequence). Trimming removed 5 bases from V and 0 bases from J, with 23 bases in between. The CDR3 nucleotides read TGTGCCAGTAGTCCCCAAAAGGCCAGACGTTCGAGCTCCTATAATTCACCCCTCCACTTT. Residues: CASSPQKARRSSSYNSPLHF.

The V and J genes are TRBV29-1 and TRBJ2-4, with TRBD1 identical over 10 bases. The germline gives CDR1 SQVTM, CDR2 ANQGSEA. The trim removed 7 bases at V and 6 bases at J, leaving 12 bases unmatched. CDR3 length: 15 amino acids. The CDR3 loop reads CSARGGDRGGNIQYF. For the CDR3, the DNA is TGCAGCGCCCGCGGCGGGGACAGGGGCGGAAACATTCAGTACTTC.

The rearrangement joins TRBV19 to TRBJ1-4, with 9 bases that match TRBD1. The V gene end was trimmed by 4 bases and the J gene end by 7 bases; junction bases not matched to a gene: 10. CDR1 is LNHDA and CDR2 is SQIVND in the germline V gene (reference sequence). The CDR3 runs to 16 residues. The DNA for the CDR3 is TGTGCCAGTAGTACCCGGCCGGGACAGGGATCTGAAAAACTGTTTTTT. It is translated as CASSTRPGQGSEKLFF. Variable domain in full (rest from reference TRBV19 and TRBJ1-4): DGGITQSPKYLFRKEGQNVTLSCEQNLNHDAMYWYRQDPGQGLRLIYYSQIVNDFQKGDIAEGYSVSREKKESFPLTVTSAQKNPTAFYLCASSTRPGQGSEKLFFGSGTQLSVL.

The chain links TRBV5-6 to TRBJ2-7, with 11 bases aligning to TRBD2. This CDR3 is built from 16 residues. Germline CDR1 is SGHDT and CDR2 is YYEEEE. V gave up 0 bases and J gave up 3 bases; unmatched junction bases: 5. The CDR3: CASSLGLAGTIYEQYF. The CDR3 DNA follows: TGTGCCAGCAGCTTGGGACTAGCGGGGACCATCTACGAGCAGTACTTC.

This clone came up once. The chain combines TRBV2 with TRBJ1-6; the D gene is possibly TRBD1 (5 bases). Germline V gene sequence: CDR1 SNHLY, CDR2 FYNNEI. The CDR3 spans 15 residues. V was pared by 4 bases and J by 5 bases, with 12 bases between. The CDR3, as DNA: TGTGCCAGCAGTGGGGGGTTGGGGCATAATTCACCCCTCCACTTT. Translation: CASSGGLGHNSPLHF. The variable domain in full, with the rest retrieved from reference TRBV2 and TRBJ1-6, is EPEVTQTPSHQVTQMGQEVILRCVPISNHLYFYWYRQILGQKVEFLVSFYNNEISEKSEIFDDQFSVERPDGSNFTLKIRSTKLEDSAMYFCASSGGLGHNSPLHFGNGTRLTVT.

DNA for the CDR3: TGTGCCAGCAGCTTGGGACCGAGTTCGGGGGGCTACACCTTC. Its translation is CASSLGPSSGGYTF. The chain combines TRBV7-8 with TRBJ1-2; weak D call: TRBD1 (5 bases). This CDR3 has 14 residues. V lost 3 bases, J lost 8 bases, and 16 bases lay in between. Germline V gene data show CDR1 as SGHVS and CDR2 as FQNEAQ.

This sequence joins TRBV9 and TRBJ2-3; 8 bases match TRBD2. J lost 2 bases, V lost 6 bases, and 8 bases had no gene match. The CDR3 has 15 residues. CDR1 SGDLS and CDR2 YYNGEE come from the germline V gene. The CDR3 sequence is CASTFRGGYTDTQYF. CDR3 sequence (DNA): TGTGCCAGCACCTTTCGGGGGGGCTACACAGATACGCAGTATTTT. Full variable domain (missing parts from reference TRBV9 and TRBJ2-3): DSGVTQTPKHLITATGQRVTLRCSPRSGDLSVYWYQQSLDQGLQFLIQYYNGEERAKGNILERFSAQQFPDLHSELNLSSLELGDSALYFCASTFRGGYTDTQYFGPGTRLTVL.

The chain joins TRBV10-2 to TRBJ2-3, with D perhaps matching TRBD1 (5 bases). There are 16 residues in the CDR3. Trimming pared 6 bases from V and 4 bases from J, leaving 20 bases between. Per germline, CDR1 WSHSY and CDR2 SAAADI. As DNA, the CDR3 is TGCGCCAGCAGAGACAAACCACAGACAGTCCCAGATACGCAGTATTTT. Translating it yields CASRDKPQTVPDTQYF.

The J gene is TRBJ2-7, the V gene TRBV28; 8 nucleotides match TRBD2. The length of the CDR3 is 15 residues. Germline CDR1 MDHEN, CDR2 SYDVKM. With V trimmed by 5 bases and J by 1 base, 7 bases remained unmatched. The CDR3 bases are TGTGCCAGCAGTCGTACTAGCGGATCTTCCTACGAGCAGTACTTC. Translation: CASSRTSGSSYEQYF.

CDR3 amino acids: CASSLNSNQPQHF. In DNA form, the CDR3 reads TGTGCCAGCAGCCTTAATAGCAATCAGCCCCAGCATTTT. This rearrangement joins TRBV6-5 to TRBJ1-5; D remains ambiguous. Germline-derived CDR1 and CDR2 are MNHEY and SVGAGI. The CDR3 loop spans 13 amino acids. V was clipped by 6 bases and J by 0 bases, with 6 bases between them.

The chain recombines TRBV2 with TRBJ1-5; unclear D gene. CDR1 SNHLY and CDR2 FYNNEI come from the germline V gene. The V gene lost 1 base and the J gene lost 6 bases, with 4 bases spanning the gap. The CDR3 covers 12 residues. The DNA for the CDR3 is TGTGCCAGCAGTGAAGGGTTTCAGCCCCAGCATTTT. The encoded protein is CASSEGFQPQHF.

The V and J genes are TRBV7-9 and TRBJ1-5; D gene uncertain. In germline, CDR1 is SEHNR, CDR2 FQNEAQ (reference sequence). V dropped 4 bases and J dropped 3 bases, with 4 bases sitting between them. This CDR3 spans 12 amino acids. The CDR3 DNA sequence: TGTGCCAGCAGCTCGACCAATCAGCCCCAGCATTTT. Encoded protein: CASSSTNQPQHF.

This chain uses TRBV5-1 with TRBJ2-2; a weak D match, TRBD1 (6 bases). Germline values: CDR1 SGHRS, CDR2 YFSETQ. The V end lost 4 bases, the J end lost 0 bases, and 10 bases lay between the germline ends. The length of the CDR3 is 15 residues. CDR3 sequence: CASSVGHANTGELFF. The CDR3 DNA reads as TGCGCCAGCAGCGTGGGACACGCGAACACCGGGGAGCTGTTTTTT.

V usage is TRBV5-6 and J usage is TRBJ1-2, with a possible D match to TRBD1 (5 bases). Trimming removed 3 bases from V and 6 bases from J, with 18 bases in between. This CDR3 is built from 15 residues. Germline V gives CDR1 SGHDT, CDR2 YYEEEE. The CDR3 here is CASSSVVGGKDGYTF. CDR3 sequence (DNA): TGTGCCAGCAGCTCAGTGGTGGGGGGGAAGGATGGCTACACCTTC.

This sequence joins TRBV28 and TRBJ1-1, with D uncertain. CDR3 size: 14 residues. From germline, CDR1 is MDHEN and CDR2 SYDVKM. With 4 bases removed from V and 0 bases from J, the gap between germline ends came to 9 bases. The CDR3 nucleotides read TGTGCCAGCAGTTCGCCAATTATGAACACTGAAGCTTTCTTT. Translated: CASSSPIMNTEAFF. Together with reference TRBV28 and TRBJ1-1, the CDR3 gives the full variable domain: DVKVTQSSRYLVKRTGEKVFLECVQDMDHENMFWYRQDPGLGLRLIYFSYDVKMKEKGDIPEGYSVSREKKERFSLILESASTNQTSMYLCASSSPIMNTEAFFGQGTRLTVV.

This clone was observed once. V gene TRBV7-8 combines with J gene TRBJ2-3; perhaps D is TRBD1 or TRBD2 (7 bases each). CDR1 is SGHVS, CDR2 FQNEAQ, per germline. The CDR3 has 15 residues. V was shortened by 5 bases and J by 3 bases, with 15 bases between the two germline ends. The CDR3 coding sequence is TGTGCCAGCAGCCCAGGGCAGGGGGGGACAGATACGCAGTATTTT. Encoded protein: CASSPGQGGTDTQYF.

This chain uses TRBV6-6 with TRBJ1-3; D is possibly TRBD1 (5 bases). CDR3 size: 15 residues. The V end was cut by 0 bases, the J end by 4 bases, with 10 bases between. Germline assignment: CDR1 MNHNY and CDR2 SVGAGI (reference sequence). The CDR3 loop reads CASSYSGDVGNTIYF. In nucleotides, the CDR3 is TGTGCCAGCAGTTACTCGGGGGACGTCGGAAACACCATATATTTT.